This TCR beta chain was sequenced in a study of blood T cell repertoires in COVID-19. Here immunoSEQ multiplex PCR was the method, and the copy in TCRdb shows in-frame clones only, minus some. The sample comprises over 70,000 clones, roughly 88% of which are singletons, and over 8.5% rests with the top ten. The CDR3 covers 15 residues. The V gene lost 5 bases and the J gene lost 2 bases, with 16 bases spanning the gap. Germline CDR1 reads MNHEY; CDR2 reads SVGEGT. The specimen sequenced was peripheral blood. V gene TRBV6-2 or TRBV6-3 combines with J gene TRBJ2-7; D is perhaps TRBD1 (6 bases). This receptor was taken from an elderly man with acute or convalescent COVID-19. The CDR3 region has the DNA TGTGCCAGCAGTCTCCAAGGGGCAGGGGCCTACGAGCAGTACTTC. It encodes CASSLQGAGAYEQYF.